Shown below are 8 T cell receptor beta chains from a single sample sequenced in a study of control samples from healthy donors and cancer patients. Here immunoSEQ multiplex PCR was the method, and the copy in TCRdb shows in-frame clones only, minus some. The sample has roughly 400,000 clones; 75% to 95% are singletons. The sequenced material came from PBMCs. These receptor sequences come from a man aged 35 to 55 with head and neck cancer.

The chain has TRBV3-1 (or the pseudogene TRBV3-2) and TRBJ2-7, with 10 positions matching TRBD2. Germline assignment: CDR1 LGHDT and CDR2 YNNKEL (reference sequence). The V segment lost 4 bases and the J segment 4 bases; nucleotides outside the gene matches: 7. The CDR3 is 15 residues long. This CDR3 reads CASSPGVAGGYEQYF. The DNA of the CDR3 is TGTGCCAGCAGCCCCGGGGTAGCGGGGGGTTACGAGCAGTACTTC.

This chain connects TRBV7-2 to TRBJ2-5, with D possibly TRBD2 on 7 matching bases. Germline values: CDR1 SGHTA, CDR2 FQGNSA. This CDR3 region has 17 residues. Trimming pared 5 bases from V and 4 bases from J, leaving 23 bases between. In DNA form, the CDR3 reads TGTGCCAGCAGCCCTCGCCCCCGGGGGCCGGGGGGAGAGACCCAGTACTTC. It yields the protein CASSPRPRGPGGETQYF. Together with reference TRBV7-2 and TRBJ2-5, the CDR3 gives the full variable domain: GAGVSQSPSNKVTEKGKDVELRCDPISGHTALYWYRQSLGQGLEFLIYFQGNSAPDKSGLPSDRFSAERTGGSVSTLTIQRTQQEDSAVYLCASSPRPRGPGGETQYFGPGTRLLVL.

The V and J genes are TRBV7-6 and TRBJ2-2; D is ambiguous. This CDR3 contains 14 residues. V lost 6 bases and J lost 6, with 14 bases in between. Germline values: CDR1 SGHVS, CDR2 FNYEAQ. The CDR3 spells CASSIPWIPGELFF. The CDR3 coding sequence is TGTGCCAGCAGTATACCTTGGATCCCCGGGGAGCTGTTTTTT.

This chain uses TRBV7-3 with TRBJ1-1; 7 bases are a match to TRBD1. Trimming removed 0 bases from V and 4 bases from J; junction bases left unmatched: 2. The germline V gene encodes CDR1 SGHTA and CDR2 FQGTGA. This CDR3 region has 14 residues. CDR3 protein: CASSLTDRATEAFF. CDR3 nucleotide sequence: TGTGCCAGCAGCTTAACTGACAGGGCCACTGAAGCTTTCTTT.

V usage is TRBV3-1 (or the pseudogene TRBV3-2) and J usage is TRBJ1-1, with 10 bases fitting TRBD1. The V gene end was trimmed by 5 bases and the J gene end by 7 bases; junction bases not matched to a gene: 1. Germline V gene sequence: CDR1 LGHDT, CDR2 YNNKEL (reference sequence). The CDR3 is 12 amino acids. The CDR3 sequence: CASSRTGGEAFF. In DNA form, the CDR3 reads TGTGCCAGCAGCAGGACAGGGGGTGAAGCTTTCTTT.

This clone was recorded only once. The chain joins TRBV15 to TRBJ2-5; D is perhaps TRBD2 (5 bases). CDR1 and CDR2 (germline): LNHNV, YYDKDF (reference sequence). The CDR3 runs to 14 residues. Trimming pared 5 bases from V and 1 base from J, leaving 11 bases between. The chain's CDR3 is CATSARGLQETQYF. As DNA, the CDR3 is TGTGCCACCAGCGCAAGAGGGCTCCAAGAGACCCAGTACTTC. Together with reference TRBV15 and TRBJ2-5, the CDR3 gives the full variable domain: DAMVIQNPRYQVTQFGKPVTLSCSQTLNHNVMYWYQQKSSQAPKLLFHYYDKDFNNEADTPDNFQSRRPNTSFCFLDIRSPGLGDTAMYLCATSARGLQETQYFGPGTRLLVL.

The chain is built from TRBV18 and TRBJ2-7; TRBD1 agrees at 7 bases. V trimming: 6 bases; J trimming: 3 bases; junction bases outside the gene matches: 8. The CDR3 runs 14 residues. Germline CDR1 is KGHSH and CDR2 is LQKENI. CDR3 amino acids: CASSTGTEIYEQYF. Here the CDR3 DNA reads TGTGCCAGCTCCACCGGGACAGAGATCTACGAGCAGTACTTC.

The V gene is TRBV28, the J gene TRBJ1-1; D is possibly TRBD1 (6 bases). The CDR3 contains 14 residues. Per germline, CDR1 MDHEN and CDR2 SYDVKM. Trimming left V 6 bases short and J 11 bases short, with 22 bases between. In nucleotides, the CDR3 is TGTGCCAGCAGATTCTTTCAGGGGAACGGAGCTGCTTTCTTT. Encoded protein: CASRFFQGNGAAFF.